A single sample is the source of the 27 T cell receptor beta chains below, sequenced in a study of cytomegalovirus exposure and HLA in healthy donors. The PCR used 60 Vbeta and 13 Jbeta primers. Using immunoSEQ multiplex PCR, the repertoire was profiled, and TCRdb retains in-frame clones only, with some absent. The data contain about 100,000 clones, about three quarters of them singletons. The sample taken for sequencing was PBMCs. These receptors all come from a female donor in good health and CMV-seropositive.

The chain uses TRBV6-1 and TRBJ2-5, with TRBD1 matching 9 bases. The CDR3 length is 16 residues. Unmatched junction bases numbered 8, after V lost 1 base and J lost 5 bases. In germline, CDR1 is MNHNS, CDR2 SASEGT. The chain's CDR3 is CASSEVTGGGTETQYF. In DNA form, the CDR3 reads TGTGCCAGCAGTGAAGTCACAGGGGGCGGAACGGAGACCCAGTACTTC.

V usage is TRBV6-6 and J usage is TRBJ1-2, with D possibly TRBD1 on 5 matching bases. CDR3 length: 13 residues. The V end was cut by 0 bases, the J end by 7 bases, with 9 bases between. The germline V gene has CDR1 MNHNY and CDR2 SVGAGI (reference sequence). The CDR3 DNA reads TGTGCCAGCAGTTACTCGGAGCAGGGTGGCTACACCTTC. Protein sequence: CASSYSEQGGYTF.

The chain carries TRBV27 and TRBJ2-2, with TRBD2 identical over 8 bases. CDR3 length: 17 amino acids. The germline CDR1 and CDR2 sequences are MNHEY and SMNVEV (reference sequence). The V and J ends lost 6 bases and 7 bases, in that order; junction bases with no gene match: 16. The CDR3 coding sequence is TGTGCCAGCAGCAGGACTAGCCGAAGGGAGGGAAGCGGGGAGCTGTTTTTT. This codes for CASSRTSRREGSGELFF.

The rearrangement uses TRBV29-1 and TRBJ2-1; a possible D gene is TRBD2 (7 bases). The CDR3 length is 13 residues. Trimming stripped 1 base from V and 9 bases from J, with 13 bases between. The germline gives CDR1 SQVTM, CDR2 ANQGSEA. Here the CDR3 DNA reads TGCAGCGTTGAAGGGGGGGGCCGGGGTGAGCAGTTCTTC. Its protein is CSVEGGGRGEQFF.

V is TRBV6-1 and J is TRBJ1-5; 9 positions agree with TRBD1. The CDR3 totals 15 residues. CDR1 and CDR2 (germline): MNHNS, SASEGT. V dropped 7 bases and J dropped 0; count of bases not matched to a gene: 4. The DNA of the CDR3 is TGTGCCAGCATATGGACAGGGGATAGCAATCAGCCCCAGCATTTT. Residues: CASIWTGDSNQPQHF.

The chain employs TRBV5-1 and TRBJ2-5; possible D gene TRBD2, 6 bases. V was clipped by 5 bases and J by 0 bases, with 14 bases between them. The length of the CDR3 is 15 residues. CDR1 is SGHRS, CDR2 YFSETQ, per germline. The CDR3 spells CASREGAAYQETQYF. As DNA, the CDR3 is TGCGCCAGCAGGGAGGGAGCGGCCTACCAAGAGACCCAGTACTTC. Combining the CDR3 with reference TRBV5-1 and TRBJ2-5 gives the whole variable domain KAGVTQTPRYLIKTRGQQVTLSCSPISGHRSVSWYQQTPGQGLQFLFEYFSETQRNKGNFPGRFSGRQFSNSRSEMNVSTLELGDSALYLCASREGAAYQETQYFGPGTRLLVL.

The rearrangement joins TRBV19 to TRBJ2-7; 9 bases line up with TRBD1. Germline V CDR1 and CDR2: LNHDA, SQIVND (reference sequence). CDR3 length: 13 amino acids. V dropped 7 bases and J dropped 6; count of bases not matched to a gene: 7. CDR3 coding DNA: TGTGCCAGTACGGGGACAGGGCTTGCCGAGCAGTACTTC. It codes for CASTGTGLAEQYF.

The chain joins TRBV7-8 to TRBJ2-3, with 8 nucleotides matching TRBD2. The CDR3 consists of 18 residues. Germline V gene lookup returns CDR1 SGHVS and CDR2 FQNEAQ. Unmatched junction bases numbered 13, after V lost 5 bases and J lost 0 bases. The DNA for the CDR3 is TGTGCCAGCAGCGCGGAGAGGGGTAGCGGGGTTAGCACAGATACGCAGTATTTT. Amino acid sequence: CASSAERGSGVSTDTQYF. The full variable domain, in which reference TRBV7-8 and TRBJ2-3 provide the parts outside the CDR3, is GAGVSQSPRYKVAKRGQDVALRCDPISGHVSLFWYQQALGQGPEFLTYFQNEAQLDKSGLPSDRFFAERPEGSVSTLKIQRTQQEDSAVYLCASSAERGSGVSTDTQYFGPGTRLTVL.

This clone appeared once. The chain links TRBV28 to TRBJ1-1, with 10 bases that match TRBD1. The CDR3 loop spans 13 amino acids. CDR1 is MDHEN and CDR2 is SYDVKM in the germline V gene. Unmatched junction bases numbered 3, after V lost 6 bases and J lost 5 bases. The CDR3 region has the DNA TGTGCCAGCAGATGGACAGGGGGAACTGAAGCTTTCTTT. It is translated as CASRWTGGTEAFF.

The CDR3 spells CASSPLAGEVYEQYF. In DNA, the CDR3 is TGTGCCAGCAGCCCTCTAGCGGGAGAAGTCTACGAGCAGTACTTC. The chain carries TRBV6-5 and TRBJ2-7, with 10 bases identical to TRBD2. In germline, CDR1 is MNHEY, CDR2 SVGAGI. The CDR3 contains 15 residues. Trimming cost V 6 bases and J 3 bases; bases outside gene matches: 8.

This sequence joins TRBV18 and TRBJ1-1; tentative D call: TRBD1 (5 bases). V shed 0 bases and J shed 1 base, with 18 bases lying between them. The V gene's germline CDR1 is KGHSH and CDR2 LQKENI. The CDR3 runs 18 residues. CDR3 amino acids: CASSPPRGGVQRNTEAFF. CDR3 coding DNA: TGTGCCAGCTCACCACCTCGGGGCGGGGTCCAAAGGAACACTGAAGCTTTCTTT.

V gene TRBV7-9 combines with J gene TRBJ2-7; D is uncertain. CDR3 length: 14 amino acids. Trimming pared 5 bases from V and 5 bases from J, leaving 16 bases between. The germline V gene encodes CDR1 SEHNR and CDR2 FQNEAQ (reference sequence). This CDR3 reads CASSPPPLGHEQYF. DNA for the CDR3: TGTGCCAGCAGCCCCCCCCCTCTAGGCCACGAGCAGTACTTC.

On this clone: Just one base apart from a much larger clone, this may be a read error. The rearrangement joins TRBV6-6 to TRBJ1-2, with TRBD1 matching over 7 bases. The junction had 5 bases not matched to a gene; V was cut back by 4 bases and J by 0 bases. The CDR3 consists of 15 residues. Per germline, CDR1 MNHNY and CDR2 SVGAGI (reference sequence). The CDR3 spells CASSSRDRANYGYTF. CDR3 in DNA: TGTGCCAGCAGTTCCCGGGACAGAGCTAACTATGGCTACACCTTC.

This chain uses TRBV19 with TRBJ2-7, with TRBD1 as a possible D gene (6 bases). The V end lost 5 bases, the J end lost 3 bases, and 17 bases lay between the germline ends. The CDR3 has 15 amino acids. The V gene's germline CDR1 is LNHDA and CDR2 SQIVND (reference sequence). In nucleotides, the CDR3 is TGTGCCAGTAGTCCCATTGAAGGGACACTCTACGAGCAGTACTTC. Protein: CASSPIEGTLYEQYF.

V is TRBV2 and J is TRBJ2-5, with TRBD1 matching 7 bases. The CDR3 contains 14 residues. CDR1 is SNHLY and CDR2 is FYNNEI in the germline V gene. The J segment lost 1 base and the V segment lost 7 bases, leaving 6 bases of the junction unmatched. CDR3 region: CASKPGQAQETQYF. CDR3 DNA: TGTGCCAGCAAACCAGGACAGGCCCAAGAGACCCAGTACTTC.

The CDR3 region has the DNA TGTGCCAGTAGTATAGATGCCGGGACAGGTTCTCTGGATGGCTACACCTTC. Its protein is CASSIDAGTGSLDGYTF. The chain links TRBV19 to TRBJ1-2, with TRBD1 matching 8 bases. Germline V gives CDR1 LNHDA, CDR2 SQIVND (reference sequence). This CDR3 is built from 17 residues. The junction had 12 bases not matched to a gene; V was cut back by 0 bases and J by 6 bases.

The chain has TRBV5-1 and TRBJ1-2; 8 bases fit TRBD1. The germline V gene has CDR1 SGHRS and CDR2 YFSETQ. V gave up 1 base and J gave up 4 bases; unmatched junction bases: 6. This CDR3 has 15 amino acids. CDR3 nucleotide sequence: TGCGCCAGCAGCTTGTCAGGACAGGGTCGCTATGGCTACACCTTC. It translates to CASSLSGQGRYGYTF.

The chain carries TRBV15 and TRBJ1-2; TRBD1 is a possible D gene (5 bases). Trimming removed 2 bases at V and 5 bases at J, with 12 bases between. The CDR3 loop spans 14 amino acids. Germline values: CDR1 LNHNV, CDR2 YYDKDF (reference sequence). The CDR3 sequence: CATSRRQIAYGYTF. Written as DNA, the CDR3 is TGTGCCACCAGCAGACGACAGATAGCATATGGCTACACCTTC.

The chain carries TRBV28 and TRBJ2-7; 7 nucleotides align to TRBD1. V gave up 5 bases and J gave up 3 bases; unmatched junction bases: 10. Germline values: CDR1 MDHEN, CDR2 SYDVKM. CDR3 length: 15 residues. The chain's CDR3 is CASSLNPGQLYEQYF. The CDR3 DNA reads as TGTGCCAGCAGTCTCAACCCGGGACAGCTCTACGAGCAGTACTTC.

This clone was counted only a few times. CDR3 nucleotide sequence: TGTGCCAGTAGTATCGGGCCCAGGGGTGGCGGGGAGCTGTTTTTT. This gives the protein CASSIGPRGGGELFF. The chain uses TRBV19 and TRBJ2-2; tentatively, D is TRBD1 (6 bases). CDR1 is LNHDA, CDR2 SQIVND, per germline (reference sequence). CDR3 length: 15 amino acids. Trimming shortened V by 3 bases and J by 7 bases, and 15 bases separated the two germline ends.

The chain links TRBV28 to TRBJ1-2; 12 bases map to TRBD1. This CDR3 is built from 14 residues. CDR1 MDHEN and CDR2 SYDVKM come from the germline V gene. V was clipped by 4 bases and J by 6 bases; unmatched bases: 3. CDR3 nucleotide sequence: TGTGCCAGCAGTTCGGGACAGGGGGCTGATGGCTACACCTTC. Amino acids: CASSSGQGADGYTF.

The chain is built from TRBV29-1 and TRBJ1-3; 7 positions match TRBD1. The V gene end was trimmed by 6 bases and the J gene end by 4 bases; junction bases not matched to a gene: 6. CDR3 size: 13 residues. CDR1 is SQVTM, CDR2 ANQGSEA, per germline. CDR3 sequence: CSVQQGRGNTIYF. CDR3 DNA sequence: TGCAGCGTGCAACAGGGGAGAGGAAACACCATATATTTT.

The V gene is TRBV2, the J gene TRBJ1-3; D is ambiguous. V was trimmed by 4 bases and J by 0 bases, leaving 7 bases between them. This CDR3 spans 14 amino acids. Germline CDR1 is SNHLY and CDR2 is FYNNEI. The CDR3 region has the DNA TGTGCCAGCAGTGGTTTGAGCTCTGGAAACACCATATATTTT. It encodes CASSGLSSGNTIYF. The full variable domain, rest sourced from reference TRBV2 and TRBJ1-3, is EPEVTQTPSHQVTQMGQEVILRCVPISNHLYFYWYRQILGQKVEFLVSFYNNEISEKSEIFDDQFSVERPDGSNFTLKIRSTKLEDSAMYFCASSGLSSGNTIYFGEGSWLTVV.

This rearrangement joins TRBV30 to TRBJ2-1; weak D call: TRBD2 (5 bases). Trimming shortened V by 4 bases and J by 3 bases, and 25 bases separated the two germline ends. This CDR3 has 18 residues. In germline, CDR1 is GTSNPN, CDR2 SVGIG (reference sequence). CDR3 sequence reads: CAWNPTRWSGDDYNEQFF. CDR3 in DNA: TGTGCCTGGAACCCCACGAGGTGGAGCGGAGATGACTACAATGAGCAGTTCTTC.

This clone occurred a few times. This chain uses TRBV18 with TRBJ1-2; TRBD1 is a possible D gene (5 bases). Trimming shortened V by 4 bases and J by 8 bases, and 17 bases separated the two germline ends. The CDR3 loop spans 14 amino acids. Germline V CDR1 and CDR2: KGHSH, LQKENI. The CDR3 is CASSLMTVQRGYTF. The CDR3, as DNA: TGTGCCAGCTCACTGATGACAGTTCAGAGGGGCTACACCTTC.

V usage is TRBV9 and J usage is TRBJ2-1; 9 nucleotides line up with TRBD2. Germline CDR1 SGDLS, CDR2 YYNGEE. The CDR3 runs 16 residues. V gave up 4 bases and J gave up 4 bases; unmatched junction bases: 9. The CDR3 region has the DNA TGTGCCAGCAGCTCGGGCCTAGCGGGGCGTTACAATGAGCAGTTCTTC. Protein product: CASSSGLAGRYNEQFF.

The rearrangement joins TRBV11-2 to TRBJ2-5, with D possibly matching TRBD2 (5 bases). Germline CDR1 is SGHAT and CDR2 is FQNNGV. This CDR3 contains 13 residues. Trimming pared 5 bases from V and 1 base from J, leaving 8 bases between. The CDR3 nucleotides are TGTGCCAGCAGCCGTAGCGCCCAAGAGACCCAGTACTTC. Translation gives CASSRSAQETQYF. The entire variable domain, with the rest obtained from reference TRBV11-2 and TRBJ2-5, is as follows: EAGVAQSPRYKIIEKRQSVAFWCNPISGHATLYWYQQILGQGPKLLIQFQNNGVVDDSQLPKDRFSAERLKGVDSTLKIQPAKLEDSAVYLCASSRSAQETQYFGPGTRLLVL.